The rows below give T cell receptor beta chains drawn from one sample of a study of control samples from healthy donors and cancer patients. The protocol was immunoSEQ multiplex PCR, while the TCRdb copy is restricted to in-frame clones and leaves out a portion. The sample has approximately 72,000 clones, about 91% seen once; the top ten hold 6.5% to 8.5%. Sequencing was carried out using blood. Receptor source: a man aged 50-60 years in good health. Both conserved end residues are part of each CDR3. The D gene is left open where the match is weak. For some rows the clone size is stated as once, few or many, or as a class when expanded; others skip it.

size	J	V	D	DNA	CDR3
NA	TRBJ2-4	TRBV7-9	TRBD2	TGTGCCAGCAGCTTGGGGGGGACCCAAGGAAACATTCAGTACTTC	CASSLGGTQGNIQYF
few	TRBJ2-3	TRBV7-9	NA	TGTGCCAGCAGCCCTGTTCGCTTAGCAGATACGCAGTATTTT	CASSPVRLADTQYF
NA	TRBJ2-5	TRBV7-2	NA	TGTGCCAGCAGCCTAGACGGCCACCGGCAAGAGACCCAGTACTTC	CASSLDGHRQETQYF
once	TRBJ2-2	TRBV14	NA	TGTGCCAGCAGCCTTCCCCAGGGATACACCGGGGAGCTGTTTTTT	CASSLPQGYTGELFF
once	TRBJ2-1	TRBV4-3	TRBD1	TGCGCCAGCAGCCGCGGGCCGGGACAGCCCTACAATGAGCAGTTCTTC	CASSRGPGQPYNEQFF
NA	TRBJ2-7	TRBV19	TRBD1	TGTGCCAGTAGTATCGGACAGGGCCAAGACGAGCAGTACTTC	CASSIGQGQDEQYF
NA	TRBJ1-6	TRBV30	NA	TGTGCCTGGAGTGTAAGTGGGGCAGAGGATTCACCCCTCCACTTT	CAWSVSGAEDSPLHF
NA	TRBJ1-2	TRBV2	NA	TGTGCCAGGAGAGGGACGAGCTATGGCTACACCTTC	CARRGTSYGYTF
NA	TRBJ2-6	TRBV11-2	NA	TGTGCCAGCAGCTTTGCGGGCCCCGGCTGGGCCAACGTCCTGACTTTC	CASSFAGPGWANVLTF
NA	TRBJ1-5	TRBV3-1/TRBV3-2	TRBD1	TGTGCCAGCAGCCAAGAAGGGACAGGGGGAATGAGCAATCAGCCCCAGCATTTT	CASSQEGTGGMSNQPQHF
NA	TRBJ2-5	TRBV10-2	NA	TGCGCCAGCAGTGAGTCGACCACCCGGGGGCAAGAGACCCAGTACTTC	CASSESTTRGQETQYF
once	TRBJ2-5	TRBV6-2/TRBV6-3	TRBD2	TGTGCCAGCAGCCGACATCCAGGGACTAGCGCTTACCCTTACCAAGAGACCCAGTACTTC	CASSRHPGTSAYPYQETQYF
once	TRBJ1-1	TRBV7-9	NA	TGTGCCAGCAGTTCTGACCCCGTGAGAACTGAAGCTTTCTTT	CASSSDPVRTEAFF
once	TRBJ2-7	TRBV4-1	TRBD2	TGCGCCACCCCTACTAGCGGGGGAGCAAAAGGGGACGAGCAGTACTTC	CATPTSGGAKGDEQYF
NA	TRBJ2-1	TRBV15	NA	TGTGCCACCAGCAGAGAGGGGGAGAGGGAATATTCCTACAATGAGCAGTTCTTC	CATSREGEREYSYNEQFF
NA	TRBJ1-2	TRBV15	NA	TGTGCCACCAGCAGAGCGCCGATAAGGGATGGCTACACCTTC	CATSRAPIRDGYTF
NA	TRBJ1-6	TRBV28	NA	TGTGCCAGCAGTCCCGGGACCGGCGGTTCACCCCTCCACTTT	CASSPGTGGSPLHF
once	TRBJ2-5	TRBV7-2	NA	TGTGCCAGCAGTCCAGACAGGTTAGAGACCCAGTACTTC	CASSPDRLETQYF
NA	TRBJ2-7	TRBV10-3	NA	TGTGCCATCAGCACACCGGGACTCCGTTACGAGCAGTACTTC	CAISTPGLRYEQYF
NA	TRBJ2-1	TRBV7-9	TRBD1	TGTGCCAGCAGCAGACAGGGAACCGCTGAGCAGTTCTTC	CASSRQGTAEQFF
few	TRBJ2-2	TRBV18	NA	TGTGCCAGCTCACCACCGAAAAGGGCAGGGAGGACCGGGGAGCTGTTTTTT	CASSPPKRAGRTGELFF
NA	TRBJ1-1	TRBV6-5	NA	TGTGCCAGCAAGGGGGTATGGGGCACTGAAGCTTTCTTT	CASKGVWGTEAFF
NA	TRBJ2-1	TRBV5-6	TRBD2	TGTGCCAGCAGCTTGGGACTAGCGGGGTTTTGGTATGAGCAGTTCTTC	CASSLGLAGFWYEQFF
NA	TRBJ1-1	TRBV6-2/TRBV6-3	TRBD1	TGTGCCAGCAGCCGGGACAGGATAAACACTGAAGCTTTCTTT	CASSRDRINTEAFF
NA	TRBJ1-2	TRBV6-5	NA	TGTGCCAGCAGTTACTCATCCGGGCCCCTGGATGGCTACACCTTC	CASSYSSGPLDGYTF
once	TRBJ2-7	TRBV5-8	TRBD1	TGTGCCAGCATCCGGGACAGGTACACCTACGAGCAGTACTTC	CASIRDRYTYEQYF
NA	TRBJ2-1	TRBV27	NA	TGTGCCAGCAGTTGGCAGGGTGATGAGCAGTTCTTC	CASSWQGDEQFF
NA	TRBJ2-1	TRBV14	NA	TGTGCCAGCAGCCAGGACTTGGGGACCTACAATGAGCAGTTCTTC	CASSQDLGTYNEQFF
NA	TRBJ1-1	TRBV3-1/TRBV3-2	NA	TGTGCCAGCTCTGGGGGTGCCCACACTGAAGCTTTCTTT	CASSGGAHTEAFF
NA	TRBJ2-1	TRBV12-3/TRBV12-4	NA	TGTGCCAGCATAAAGCTTGGTGGGAATGAGCAGTTCTTC	CASIKLGGNEQFF
NA	TRBJ2-2	TRBV10-3	NA	TGTGCCATCAGTGAAGGCGGCGCGAACACCGGGGAGCTGTTTTTT	CAISEGGANTGELFF
few	TRBJ2-7	TRBV7-9	NA	TGTGCCAGCAGCTTAGCGCAGGGGTTCGAAACCTACGAGCAGTACTTC	CASSLAQGFETYEQYF
NA	TRBJ2-1	TRBV7-8	NA	TGTGCCAGCAGCCCGGTTGTCCAGGGCTACAATGAGCAGTTCTTC	CASSPVVQGYNEQFF
NA	TRBJ2-1	TRBV29-1	TRBD1	TGCAGCGTTGAAGATCCCCGGGACAGGGTCTTAGTGAATGAGCAGTTCTTC	CSVEDPRDRVLVNEQFF
NA	TRBJ2-7	TRBV6-6	NA	TGTGCCAGCAGTCCCTCCCCCCCGGCAGGGATACGGTACGAGCAGTACTTC	CASSPSPPAGIRYEQYF
NA	TRBJ2-7	TRBV24-1	TRBD1	TGTGCCACCAGTGATTCGGGACAGGGGGCCTACGAGCAGTACTTC	CATSDSGQGAYEQYF
NA	TRBJ1-6	TRBV3-1/TRBV3-2	TRBD1	TGTGCCAGCAGCCCGGACAGGGTGAATTCACCCCTCCACTTT	CASSPDRVNSPLHF
NA	TRBJ2-1	TRBV29-1	NA	TGCAGCGTTGAAGGTTGGGGGAGGGGGGCCTACAATGAGCAGTTCTTC	CSVEGWGRGAYNEQFF
NA	TRBJ1-2	TRBV30	NA	TGTGCCTGGAGTGAGGTCAGAGGCTACACCTTC	CAWSEVRGYTF
NA	TRBJ1-5	TRBV10-3	NA	TGTGCCATCAGTGAGTCGCCCGGGGAAAGGCAGCATTTT	CAISESPGERQHF
NA	TRBJ2-3	TRBV7-2	NA	TGTGCCAGCAGCTTAGAGACAGTCGGATATACGCAGTATTTT	CASSLETVGYTQYF
few	TRBJ1-1	TRBV7-2	NA	TGTGCCAGCAGTGAGTATGTGTTGGGAGTTATGAACACTGAAGCTTTCTTT	CASSEYVLGVMNTEAFF
once	TRBJ2-7	TRBV11-2	NA	TGTGCCAGCAGCTTAGGTCCCAACAGGGCAGCCTACGAGCAGTACTTC	CASSLGPNRAAYEQYF
NA	TRBJ1-2	TRBV6-5	NA	TGTGCCACCCACCTGGGCCCTTCCTGGGGCTACACCTTC	CATHLGPSWGYTF
few	TRBJ2-5	TRBV11-1	TRBD1	TGTGCCAGCAGCTACGCCCCCGGGACAGGGAGTGAGACCCAGTACTTC	CASSYAPGTGSETQYF
NA	TRBJ1-1	TRBV7-9	TRBD1	TGTGCCAGCAGTTATGAGGGGGCGCTTGAAGCTTTCTTT	CASSYEGALEAFF
NA	TRBJ1-5	TRBV12-3/TRBV12-4	NA	TGTGCCAGCAGTTTAGGCCTCCTGAGGCCCCAGCATTTT	CASSLGLLRPQHF
NA	TRBJ2-4	TRBV5-8	NA	TGTGCCAGCAGCTTAAGTATGGGGGGTTCAACCAAAAACATTCAGTACTTC	CASSLSMGGSTKNIQYF
NA	TRBJ2-2	TRBV27	NA	TGTGCCAGCAGGGCCGACGGGTTTTCGAACACCGGGGAGCTGTTTTTT	CASRADGFSNTGELFF
NA	TRBJ2-7	TRBV5-1	TRBD1	TGCGCCAGCAGCAGGGACATCCCGGGACAGGGAGGAATCGAGCAGTACTTC	CASSRDIPGQGGIEQYF
NA	TRBJ1-5	TRBV4-2	TRBD1	TGTGCCAGCAGCCGGGACAGAAATCAGCCCCAGCATTTT	CASSRDRNQPQHF
NA	TRBJ1-4	TRBV5-1	NA	TGCGCCAGCAGCCTGGACAGCGAGGAACTGTTTTTT	CASSLDSEELFF
NA	TRBJ1-2	TRBV9	NA	TGTGCCAGCAGCGTAGAGTTTCGAGGGGGCTATGGCTACACCTTC	CASSVEFRGGYGYTF
few	TRBJ2-7	TRBV6-5	TRBD2	TGTGCCAGCACCCAGGAGCGGGGGGTGTACGAGCAGTACTTC	CASTQERGVYEQYF
NA	TRBJ1-4	TRBV7-2	NA	TGTGCCAGCAGCTTAGCGGGGGGGAATTTGGAAAAACTGTTTTTT	CASSLAGGNLEKLFF